The 12 T cell receptor beta chains presented below share a single source sample, sequenced in a study of T cell repertoires in cytomegalovirus infection (dated by TCRdb to between 2019 and 2020). Their antigens are not known. The sample was run on an Illumina HiSeq 1500. Through fastp at Q25 and MiXCR, TCRdb rebuilt clones from the public reads, retaining in-frame beta chains. Each entry merges the rows of one CDR3 protein and shows their most common DNA and genes. Recorded for this sample are approximately 910,000 distinct CDR3 sequences; around 30% of them occurred a single time. The ten largest clones capture 11% to 15% of the sample. Taken with the paper, the label for treatment or condition translates to: in vitro stimulation with specific CMV peptide epitopes to enrich CMV-specific T cells. Material: cultured CD8+ T cells from PBMCs, obtained from culture after CMV antigen stimulation. The receptors here all came from a human donor in good health (CMV status not recorded). Some clones in this sample may be carry-over from other donors' samples.

This rearrangement joins TRBV28 to TRBJ2-7; 13 bases map to TRBD2. The CDR3 runs 16 residues. J gave up 3 bases and V 4 bases, and 6 bases lay outside the gene matches. Germline V gene lookup returns CDR1 MDHEN and CDR2 SYDVKM. The CDR3, as DNA: TGTGCCAGCAGTTCTAGGACTAGCGGGGGAAACTACGAGCAGTACGTC. As protein: CASSSRTSGGNYEQYV.

J is TRBJ2-2 and V is TRBV7-3; no firm D call. The germline V gene encodes CDR1 SGHTA and CDR2 FQGTGA. The length of the CDR3 is 16 residues. V lost 2 bases to trimming and J lost 6 bases, with 16 bases between them. CDR3 DNA sequence: TGTGCCAGCAGCTTAGGGTCCTTTGGATATCCCGGGGAGCTGTTTTTT. Translation: CASSLGSFGYPGELFF. The whole variable domain, filled in from reference TRBV7-3 and TRBJ2-2, reads GAGVSQTPSNKVTEKGKYVELRCDPISGHTALYWYRQSLGQGPEFLIYFQGTGAADDSGLPNDRFFAVRPEGSVSTLKIQRTERGDSAVYLCASSLGSFGYPGELFFGEGSRLTVL.

This clonotype was seen once. This chain uses TRBV4-1 with TRBJ1-6; D gene uncertain. CDR1 and CDR2 from the germline V gene are MGHRA and YSYEKL. The CDR3 loop spans 15 amino acids. The V and J ends lost 4 bases and 7 bases respectively, with 14 bases between them. The CDR3 DNA reads as TGCGCCAGCAGCCCTTTCCAAACGGGGAATTCACCCCTCCACTTT. The encoded protein is CASSPFQTGNSPLHF.

There are a few counts of this clonotype. The chain combines TRBV7-9 with TRBJ2-7, with TRBD2 matching 8 bases. Losses at the gene ends were 5 bases for V and 5 bases for J; bases not matched to a gene: 11. This CDR3 has 15 amino acids. Germline V gives CDR1 SEHNR, CDR2 FQNEAQ (reference sequence). DNA for the CDR3: TGTGCCAGCAGCCCAATAGCGGGAAACGCGGACGAGCAGTACTTC. This gives the protein CASSPIAGNADEQYF.

The V and J genes are TRBV6-1 and TRBJ1-1; D gene uncertain. Trimming cost V 9 bases and J 0 bases, with 11 bases left between them. Germline CDR1 MNHNS, CDR2 SASEGT. The CDR3 covers 13 residues. CDR3 in DNA: TGTGCCAGTATTCGGGTATTGAACACTGAAGCTTTCTTT. This sequence encodes CASIRVLNTEAFF.

The rearrangement uses TRBV2 and TRBJ2-7, with 7 bases matching TRBD1. The CDR3 sequence is 15 residues long. V lost 7 bases and J lost 1; bases outside the gene matches: 10. CDR1 and CDR2 (germline): SNHLY, FYNNEI. The CDR3 loop reads CASILQGIGSYEQYV. CDR3 DNA sequence: TGTGCCAGCATACTACAGGGGATAGGTTCCTACGAGCAGTACGTC.

The chain is built from TRBV19 and TRBJ1-5; 7 positions match TRBD1. The J segment lost 7 bases and the V segment lost 3 bases, leaving 9 bases of the junction unmatched. The CDR3 sequence is 15 residues long. Germline V gene data show CDR1 as LNHDA and CDR2 as SQIVND (reference sequence). CDR3 protein: CASSIWATGQQPQHF. CDR3 nucleotide sequence: TGTGCCAGTAGTATTTGGGCGACAGGGCAACAGCCCCAGCATTTT.

With regard to this clonotype: This clone may be a read error of a much larger clone one base away. The V call is TRBV7-6, the J call TRBJ2-3; the match to TRBD2 covers 9 bases. Germline V gene lookup returns CDR1 SGHVS and CDR2 FNYEAQ. This CDR3 is 15 amino acids long. CDR3 DNA: TGTGCCAACAGCTTAGCGGGGGAGAGCACAGATACGCAGTATTTT. It codes for CANSLAGESTDTQYF. Filled out from reference TRBV7-6 and TRBJ2-3, the complete variable domain reads GAGVSQSPRYKVTKRGQDVALRCDPISGHVSLYWYRQALGQGPEFLTYFNYEAQQDKSGLPNDRFSAERPEGSISTLTIQRTEQRDSAMYRCANSLAGESTDTQYFGPGTRLTVL.

This clonotype was recorded at least ten times. This chain joins TRBV7-6 and TRBJ1-6, with a weak D call TRBD1 (5 bases). This CDR3 is built from 13 residues. V was trimmed by 2 bases and J by 10 bases, leaving 9 bases between them. Germline CDR1 and CDR2: SGHVS and FNYEAQ. For the CDR3, the DNA is TGTGCCAGCAGCTTAACAGGCCGGTCACCCCTCCACTTT. It codes for CASSLTGRSPLHF.

The J gene is TRBJ2-1, the V gene TRBV5-5; 13 positions agree with TRBD2. The CDR3 extends over 14 amino acids. Trimming at V came to 3 bases and at J to 9 bases, leaving 3 bases not matched to a gene. Germline-derived CDR1 and CDR2 are SGHKS and YYEKEE (reference sequence). The CDR3 reads CASSSRLAGGEQFF. Here the CDR3 DNA reads TGTGCCAGCAGCTCCAGACTAGCGGGGGGTGAGCAGTTCTTC.

The V and J genes are TRBV12-3 or TRBV12-4 and TRBJ2-5, with D possibly TRBD2 on 7 matching bases. This CDR3 spans 18 amino acids. Between the trimmed V and J ends, which lost 3 bases and 2 bases, there was a span of 22 bases. CDR3 protein: CASSFLLLGGRRQETQYF. In DNA, the CDR3 is TGTGCCAGCAGTTTCCTTCTGTTGGGGGGGCGTCGACAAGAGACCCAGTACTTC.

The chain carries TRBV14 and TRBJ1-1, with D unclear. The germline V and J ends were trimmed by 4 bases and 8 bases, with 11 bases remaining between them. CDR3 length: 12 amino acids. The germline V gene encodes CDR1 SGHDN and CDR2 FVKESK. The CDR3 DNA reads TGTGCCAGCAGCCCCACGGCCGGGGAAGCTTTCTTT. Protein: CASSPTAGEAFF.